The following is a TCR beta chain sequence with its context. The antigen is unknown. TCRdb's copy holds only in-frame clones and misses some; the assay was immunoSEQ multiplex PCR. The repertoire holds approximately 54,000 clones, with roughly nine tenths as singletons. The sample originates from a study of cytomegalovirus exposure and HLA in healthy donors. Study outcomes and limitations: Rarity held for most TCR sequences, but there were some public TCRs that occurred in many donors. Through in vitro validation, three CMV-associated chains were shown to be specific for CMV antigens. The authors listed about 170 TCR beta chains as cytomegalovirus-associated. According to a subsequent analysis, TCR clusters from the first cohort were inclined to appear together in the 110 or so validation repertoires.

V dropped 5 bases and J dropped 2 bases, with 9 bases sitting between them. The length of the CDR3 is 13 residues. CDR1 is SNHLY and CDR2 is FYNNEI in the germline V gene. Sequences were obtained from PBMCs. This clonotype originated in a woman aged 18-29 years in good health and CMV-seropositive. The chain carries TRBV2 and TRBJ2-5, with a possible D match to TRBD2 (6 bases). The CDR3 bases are TGTGCCAGCAGTAGGGACTTGCAAGAGACCCAGTACTTC. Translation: CASSRDLQETQYF. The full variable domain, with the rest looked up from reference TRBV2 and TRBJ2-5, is EPEVTQTPSHQVTQMGQEVILRCVPISNHLYFYWYRQILGQKVEFLVSFYNNEISEKSEIFDDQFSVERPDGSNFTLKIRSTKLEDSAMYFCASSRDLQETQYFGPGTRLLVL.